The 8 T cell receptor beta chains in this list originate from one sample, sequenced in a study of blood T cell repertoires in COVID-19. Measured with immunoSEQ multiplex PCR; TCRdb has only the in-frame clones, and not every one. The sample has around 150,000 clones, over 60% seen once. The sample taken for sequencing was peripheral blood. These receptors all stem from a woman aged 45-65 years with active or convalescent COVID-19.

This clone showed up just once. The gene calls are TRBV5-8 and TRBJ1-3; no firm D call. The length of the CDR3 is 16 residues. Germline V gene lookup returns CDR1 SGHTS and CDR2 YDEGEE. V lost 3 bases and J lost 3, with 16 bases in between. This CDR3 reads CASSSPGFFFGNTIYF. The CDR3 nucleotides read TGTGCCAGCAGCTCGCCGGGTTTTTTCTTTGGAAACACCATATATTTT.

The rearrangement joins TRBV29-1 to TRBJ2-1; TRBD2 matches 9 bases. The CDR3 loop spans 17 amino acids. V lost 3 bases and J lost 0; bases outside the gene matches: 9. Germline V lookup: CDR1 SQVTM, CDR2 ANQGSEA. Here the CDR3 reads CSVELLREGLSYNEQFF. The CDR3 DNA sequence: TGCAGCGTTGAGTTGCTGCGGGAGGGACTCTCCTACAATGAGCAGTTCTTC.

CDR3 amino acids: CASSLAGKEDEQYF. CDR3 DNA: TGTGCCAGTAGTTTGGCAGGGAAAGAAGACGAGCAGTACTTC. The V call is TRBV19, the J call TRBJ2-7, with D possibly TRBD1 on 5 matching bases. The V and J ends lost 5 bases and 5 bases respectively, with 16 bases between them. The CDR3 covers 14 residues. Germline V gives CDR1 LNHDA, CDR2 SQIVND (reference sequence).

This clone showed up just once. V usage is TRBV28 and J usage is TRBJ2-7; 11 nucleotides align to TRBD2. With 4 bases clipped from V and 5 bases from J, the junction kept 7 bases outside the gene matches. CDR3 length: 15 residues. The V gene's germline CDR1 is MDHEN and CDR2 SYDVKM. The CDR3 spells CASSSGLAGGNEQYF. The CDR3 DNA is TGTGCCAGCAGTTCTGGGCTAGCGGGAGGCAACGAGCAGTACTTC.

The rearrangement links TRBV19 to TRBJ1-5; 7 nucleotides align to TRBD1. The junction had 10 bases not matched to a gene; V was cut back by 5 bases and J by 9 bases. The germline CDR1 and CDR2 sequences are LNHDA and SQIVND (reference sequence). This CDR3 comprises 14 residues. The CDR3 here is CASSLTGARGPQHF. The CDR3 DNA reads as TGTGCCAGTAGTTTAACAGGGGCCCGGGGGCCCCAGCATTTT. The full variable domain, rest sourced from reference TRBV19 and TRBJ1-5, is DGGITQSPKYLFRKEGQNVTLSCEQNLNHDAMYWYRQDPGQGLRLIYYSQIVNDFQKGDIAEGYSVSREKKESFPLTVTSAQKNPTAFYLCASSLTGARGPQHFGDGTRLSIL.

This chain uses TRBV13 with TRBJ1-1, with D tentatively TRBD1 (6 bases). The CDR3 is made up of 14 amino acids. The germline gives CDR1 PRHDT, CDR2 FYEKMQ (reference sequence). Trimming pared 0 bases from V and 5 bases from J, leaving 10 bases between. The CDR3 here is CASSLGGTGTEAFF. CDR3 nucleotide sequence: TGTGCCAGCAGCTTAGGCGGCACAGGGACTGAAGCTTTCTTT.

J is TRBJ2-7 and V is TRBV13; TRBD1 aligns across 10 bases. This CDR3 is built from 17 residues. Trimming took 2 bases from V and 0 from J; bases not matched to a gene: 7. Germline V gene data show CDR1 as PRHDT and CDR2 as FYEKMQ (reference sequence). CDR3: CASSLTLGQGVSYEQYF. In nucleotides, the CDR3 is TGTGCCAGCAGCTTAACCCTCGGACAGGGGGTCTCCTACGAGCAGTACTTC.

Only one count was recorded for this clone. This rearrangement joins TRBV7-9 to TRBJ2-2, with TRBD2 matching over 13 bases. The ends lost 6 bases at V and 5 bases at J; junction bases unmatched: 6. This CDR3 comprises 16 residues. Germline V gene lookup returns CDR1 SEHNR and CDR2 FQNEAQ (reference sequence). CDR3 in DNA: TGTGCCAGCAGGGAGACTAGCGGGGGGACTACCGGGGAGCTGTTTTTT. Its translation: CASRETSGGTTGELFF. The full variable domain, with the rest looked up from reference TRBV7-9 and TRBJ2-2, is DTGVSQNPRHKITKRGQNVTFRCDPISEHNRLYWYRQTLGQGPEFLTYFQNEAQLEKSRLLSDRFSAERPKGSFSTLEIQRTEQGDSAMYLCASRETSGGTTGELFFGEGSRLTVL.